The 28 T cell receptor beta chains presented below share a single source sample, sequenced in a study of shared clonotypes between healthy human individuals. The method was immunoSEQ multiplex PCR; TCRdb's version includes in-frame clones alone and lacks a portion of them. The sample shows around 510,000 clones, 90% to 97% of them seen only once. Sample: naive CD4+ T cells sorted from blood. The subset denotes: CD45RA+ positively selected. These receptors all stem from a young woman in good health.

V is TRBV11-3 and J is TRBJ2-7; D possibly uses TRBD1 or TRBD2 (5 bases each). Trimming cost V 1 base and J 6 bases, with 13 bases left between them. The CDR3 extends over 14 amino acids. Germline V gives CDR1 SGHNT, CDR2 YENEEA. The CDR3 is CASSLVLGPAEQYF. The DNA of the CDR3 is TGTGCCAGCAGCTTAGTTCTGGGACCCGCCGAGCAGTACTTC.

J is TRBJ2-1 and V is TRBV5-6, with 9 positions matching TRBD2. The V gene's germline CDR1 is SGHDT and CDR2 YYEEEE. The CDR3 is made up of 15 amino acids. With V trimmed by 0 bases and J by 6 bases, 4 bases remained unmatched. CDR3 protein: CASSLVAGGINEQFF. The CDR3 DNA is TGTGCCAGCAGCTTGGTTGCGGGAGGGATCAATGAGCAGTTCTTC.

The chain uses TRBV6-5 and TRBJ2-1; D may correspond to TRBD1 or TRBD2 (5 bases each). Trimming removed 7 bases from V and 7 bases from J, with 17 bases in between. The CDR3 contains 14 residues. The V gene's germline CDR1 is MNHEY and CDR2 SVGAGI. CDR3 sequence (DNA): TGTGCCAGCAAGGGAGACTACAGGCAGAATGAGCAGTTCTTC. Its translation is CASKGDYRQNEQFF.

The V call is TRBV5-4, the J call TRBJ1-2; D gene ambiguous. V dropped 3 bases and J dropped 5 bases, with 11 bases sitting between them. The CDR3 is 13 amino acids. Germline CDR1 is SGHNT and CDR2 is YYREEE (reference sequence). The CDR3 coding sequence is TGTGCCAGCAGCTATGACGGAGCATATGGCTACACCTTC. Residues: CASSYDGAYGYTF.

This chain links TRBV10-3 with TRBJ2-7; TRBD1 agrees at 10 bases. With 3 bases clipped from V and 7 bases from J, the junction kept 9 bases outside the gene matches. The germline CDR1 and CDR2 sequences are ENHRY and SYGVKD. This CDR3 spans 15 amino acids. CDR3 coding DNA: TGTGCCATCAGTGATGGGAGACAGGGGGCAGGGGAGCAGTACTTC. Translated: CAISDGRQGAGEQYF.

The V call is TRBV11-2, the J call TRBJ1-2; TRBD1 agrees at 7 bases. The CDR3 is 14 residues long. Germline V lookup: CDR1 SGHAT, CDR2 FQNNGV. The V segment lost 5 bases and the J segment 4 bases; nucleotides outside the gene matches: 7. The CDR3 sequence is CASSPSTGTYGYTF. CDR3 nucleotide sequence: TGTGCCAGCAGCCCATCGACAGGGACCTATGGCTACACCTTC.

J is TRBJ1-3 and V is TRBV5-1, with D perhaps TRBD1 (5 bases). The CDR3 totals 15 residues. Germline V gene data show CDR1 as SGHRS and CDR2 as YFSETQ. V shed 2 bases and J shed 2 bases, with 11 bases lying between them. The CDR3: CASSLVSGAGNTIYF. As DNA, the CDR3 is TGCGCCAGCAGCTTAGTTTCGGGGGCTGGAAACACCATATATTTT.

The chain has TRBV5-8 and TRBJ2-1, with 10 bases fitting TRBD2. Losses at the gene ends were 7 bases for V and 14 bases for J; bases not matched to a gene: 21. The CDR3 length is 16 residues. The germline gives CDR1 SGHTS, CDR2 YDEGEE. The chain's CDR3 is CASSSPGTGRTSGEFF. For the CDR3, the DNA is TGTGCCAGCTCTTCACCGGGGACAGGTCGGACTAGCGGAGAGTTCTTC.

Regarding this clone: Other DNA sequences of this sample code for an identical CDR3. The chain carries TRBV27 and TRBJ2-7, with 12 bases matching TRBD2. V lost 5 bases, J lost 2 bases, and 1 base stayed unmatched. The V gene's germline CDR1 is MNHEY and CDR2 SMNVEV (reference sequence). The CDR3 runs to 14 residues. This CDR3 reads CASSRLAGAYEQYF. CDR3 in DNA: TGTGCCAGCAGTCGACTAGCGGGAGCCTACGAGCAGTACTTC.

In DNA, the CDR3 is TGCAGCGTAACGACGGTCCATCCCCCCGGGGAGCTGTTTTTT. It specifies CSVTTVHPPGELFF. The chain carries TRBV29-1 and TRBJ2-2; D not resolved. Deletions cut 6 bases from V and 6 bases from J, with 17 bases between. This CDR3 has 14 residues. The germline CDR1 and CDR2 sequences are SQVTM and ANQGSEA.

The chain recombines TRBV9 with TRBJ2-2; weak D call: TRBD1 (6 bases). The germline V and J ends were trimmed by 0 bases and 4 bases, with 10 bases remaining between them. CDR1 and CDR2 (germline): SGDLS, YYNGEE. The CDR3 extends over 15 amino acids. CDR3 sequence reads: CASSVEQGLTGELFF. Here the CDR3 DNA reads TGTGCCAGCAGCGTAGAACAGGGCCTCACCGGGGAGCTGTTTTTT.

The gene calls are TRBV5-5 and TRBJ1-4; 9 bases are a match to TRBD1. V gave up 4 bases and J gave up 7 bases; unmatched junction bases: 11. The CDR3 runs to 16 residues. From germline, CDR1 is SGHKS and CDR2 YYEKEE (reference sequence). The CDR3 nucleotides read TGTGCCAGCAGCCGACAATTTGGGGACAGGGCTGAAAAACTGTTTTTT. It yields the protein CASSRQFGDRAEKLFF.

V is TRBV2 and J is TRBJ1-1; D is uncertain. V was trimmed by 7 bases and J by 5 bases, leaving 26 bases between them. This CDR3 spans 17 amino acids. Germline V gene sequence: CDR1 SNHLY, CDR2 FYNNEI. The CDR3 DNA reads TGTGCCAGCACAGAATCTAAACGGGCCGCCTCGAGGACTGAAGCTTTCTTT. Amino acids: CASTESKRAASRTEAFF.

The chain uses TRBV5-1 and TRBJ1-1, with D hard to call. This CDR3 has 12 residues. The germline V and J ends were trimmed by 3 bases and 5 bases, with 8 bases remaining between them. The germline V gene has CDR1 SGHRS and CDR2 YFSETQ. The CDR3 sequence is CASSSTATEAFF. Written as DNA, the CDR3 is TGCGCCAGCAGCTCAACCGCAACTGAAGCTTTCTTT.

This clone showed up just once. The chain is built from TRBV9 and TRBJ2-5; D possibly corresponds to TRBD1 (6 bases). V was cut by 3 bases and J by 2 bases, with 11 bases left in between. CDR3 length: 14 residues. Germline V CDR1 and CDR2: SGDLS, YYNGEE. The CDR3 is CASSGGHNQETQYF. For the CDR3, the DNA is TGTGCCAGCAGCGGGGGACATAATCAAGAGACCCAGTACTTC.

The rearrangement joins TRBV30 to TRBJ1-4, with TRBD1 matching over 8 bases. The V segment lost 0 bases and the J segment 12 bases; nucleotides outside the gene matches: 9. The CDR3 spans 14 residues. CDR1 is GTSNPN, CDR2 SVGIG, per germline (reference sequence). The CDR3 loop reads CAWSVGAPQGELFF. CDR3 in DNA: TGTGCCTGGAGTGTCGGGGCCCCACAGGGGGAACTGTTTTTT.

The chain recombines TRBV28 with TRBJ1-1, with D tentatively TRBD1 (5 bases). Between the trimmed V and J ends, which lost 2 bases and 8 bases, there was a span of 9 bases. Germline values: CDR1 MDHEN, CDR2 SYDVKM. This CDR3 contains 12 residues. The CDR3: CASSLAGHEAFF. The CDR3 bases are TGTGCCAGCAGTTTAGCAGGGCACGAAGCTTTCTTT.

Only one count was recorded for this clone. CDR3 nucleotide sequence: TGTGCCAGTAGTACTGGGACAGAAAACATTCAGTACTTC. Amino acid sequence: CASSTGTENIQYF. V is TRBV19 and J is TRBJ2-4; 7 bases are shared with TRBD1. V lost 4 bases and J lost 5; bases outside the gene matches: 2. In germline, CDR1 is LNHDA, CDR2 SQIVND (reference sequence). There are 13 residues in the CDR3.

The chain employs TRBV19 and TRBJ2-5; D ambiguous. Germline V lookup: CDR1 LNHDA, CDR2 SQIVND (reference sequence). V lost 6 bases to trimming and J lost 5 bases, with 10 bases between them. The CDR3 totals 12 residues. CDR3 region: CASRRDTETQYF. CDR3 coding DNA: TGTGCCAGTAGGAGAGACACCGAGACCCAGTACTTC.

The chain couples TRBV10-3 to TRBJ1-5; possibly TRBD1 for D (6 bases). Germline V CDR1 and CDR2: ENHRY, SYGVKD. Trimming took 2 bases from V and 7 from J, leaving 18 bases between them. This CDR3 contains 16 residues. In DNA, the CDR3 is TGTGCCATCAGTGAGACCCTAAATCGGGGGCTGCAGCCCCAGCATTTT. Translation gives CAISETLNRGLQPQHF.

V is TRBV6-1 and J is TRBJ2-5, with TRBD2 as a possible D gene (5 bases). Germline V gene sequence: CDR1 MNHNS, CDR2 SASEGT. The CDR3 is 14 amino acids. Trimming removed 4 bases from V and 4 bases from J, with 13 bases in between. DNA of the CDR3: TGTGCCAGCAGTGGAGGGCAACGCAGAGAGACCCAGTACTTC. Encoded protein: CASSGGQRRETQYF.

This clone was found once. This CDR3 is CAISGLAGNTDTQYF. CDR3 DNA sequence: TGTGCCATCAGTGGTCTAGCGGGAAACACAGATACGCAGTATTTT. The chain links TRBV10-3 to TRBJ2-3, with 9 bases lining up with TRBD2. The CDR3 contains 15 residues. V lost 4 bases to trimming and J lost 2 bases; unmatched junction nucleotides: 4. Germline V CDR1 and CDR2: ENHRY, SYGVKD.

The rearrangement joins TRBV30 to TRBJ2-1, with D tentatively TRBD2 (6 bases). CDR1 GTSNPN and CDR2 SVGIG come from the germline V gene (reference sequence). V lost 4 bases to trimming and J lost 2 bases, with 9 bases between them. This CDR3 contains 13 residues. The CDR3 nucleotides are TGTGCCTGGAATCGGGAGACCTACAATGAGCAGTTCTTC. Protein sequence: CAWNRETYNEQFF.

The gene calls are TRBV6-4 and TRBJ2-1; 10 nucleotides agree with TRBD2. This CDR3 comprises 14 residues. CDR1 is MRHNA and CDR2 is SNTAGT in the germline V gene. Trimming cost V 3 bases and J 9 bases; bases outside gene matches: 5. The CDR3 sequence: CASSELAGAFEQFF. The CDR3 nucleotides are TGTGCCAGCAGTGAGCTAGCGGGAGCTTTTGAGCAGTTCTTC.

CDR3 nucleotides: TGTGCCAGCAATTTCCAGGGGGGCGCAGATACGCAGTATTTT. This encodes CASNFQGGADTQYF. This chain joins TRBV2 and TRBJ2-3; tentatively, D is TRBD1 (7 bases). The CDR3 spans 14 residues. Germline assignment: CDR1 SNHLY and CDR2 FYNNEI. Trimming left V 7 bases short and J 4 bases short, with 15 bases between.

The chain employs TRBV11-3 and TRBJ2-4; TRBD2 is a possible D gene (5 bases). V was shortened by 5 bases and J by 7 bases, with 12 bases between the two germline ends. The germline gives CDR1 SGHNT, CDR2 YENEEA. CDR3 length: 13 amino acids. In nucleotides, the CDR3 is TGTGCCAGCAGCCCTGCGGGCCTGAACATTCAGTACTTC. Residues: CASSPAGLNIQYF.

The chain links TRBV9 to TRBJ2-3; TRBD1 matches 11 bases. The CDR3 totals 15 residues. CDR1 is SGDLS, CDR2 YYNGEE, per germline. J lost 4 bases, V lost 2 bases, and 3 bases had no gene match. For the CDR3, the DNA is TGTGCCAGCAGCGTCTTGGGACAGGGGGCAGATACGCAGTATTTT. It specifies CASSVLGQGADTQYF.

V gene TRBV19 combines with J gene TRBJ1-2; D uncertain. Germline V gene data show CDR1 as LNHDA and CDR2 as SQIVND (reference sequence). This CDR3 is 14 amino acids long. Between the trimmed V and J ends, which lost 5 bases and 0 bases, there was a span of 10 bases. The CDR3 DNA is TGTGCCAGTAGTTTGGCCTACCCTAACTATGGCTACACCTTC. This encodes CASSLAYPNYGYTF.